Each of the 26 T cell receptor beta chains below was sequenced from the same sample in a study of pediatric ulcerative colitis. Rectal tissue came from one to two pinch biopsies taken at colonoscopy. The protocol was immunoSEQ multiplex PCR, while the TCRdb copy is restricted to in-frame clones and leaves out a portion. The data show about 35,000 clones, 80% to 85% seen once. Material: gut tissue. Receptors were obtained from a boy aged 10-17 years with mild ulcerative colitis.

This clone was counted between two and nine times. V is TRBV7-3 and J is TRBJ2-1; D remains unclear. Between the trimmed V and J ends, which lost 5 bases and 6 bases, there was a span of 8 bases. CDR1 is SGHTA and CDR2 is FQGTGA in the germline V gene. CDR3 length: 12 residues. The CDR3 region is CASSLQSNEQFF. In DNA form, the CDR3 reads TGTGCCAGCAGCCTTCAATCCAATGAGCAGTTCTTC. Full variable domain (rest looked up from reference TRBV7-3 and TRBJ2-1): GAGVSQTPSNKVTEKGKYVELRCDPISGHTALYWYRQSLGQGPEFLIYFQGTGAADDSGLPNDRFFAVRPEGSVSTLKIQRTERGDSAVYLCASSLQSNEQFFGPGTRLTVL.

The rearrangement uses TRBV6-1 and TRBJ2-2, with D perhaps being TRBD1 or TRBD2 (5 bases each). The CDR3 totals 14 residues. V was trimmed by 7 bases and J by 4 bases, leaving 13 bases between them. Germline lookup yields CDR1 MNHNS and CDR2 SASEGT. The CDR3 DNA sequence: TGTGCCAGCAACCTGGCCGGGGCCACCGGGGAGCTGTTTTTT. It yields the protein CASNLAGATGELFF.

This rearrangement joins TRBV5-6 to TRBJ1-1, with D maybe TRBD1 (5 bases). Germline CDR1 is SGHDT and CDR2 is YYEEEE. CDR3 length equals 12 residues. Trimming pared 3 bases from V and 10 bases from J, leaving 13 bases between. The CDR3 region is CASSSQGMGAFF. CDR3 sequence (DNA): TGTGCCAGCAGCTCCCAGGGCATGGGAGCTTTCTTT.

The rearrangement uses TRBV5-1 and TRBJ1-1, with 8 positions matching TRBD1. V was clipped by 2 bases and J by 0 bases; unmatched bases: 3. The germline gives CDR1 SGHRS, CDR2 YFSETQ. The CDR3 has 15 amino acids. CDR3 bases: TGCGCCAGCAGCTTAGGACAGGGTTTGAACACTGAAGCTTTCTTT. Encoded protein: CASSLGQGLNTEAFF.

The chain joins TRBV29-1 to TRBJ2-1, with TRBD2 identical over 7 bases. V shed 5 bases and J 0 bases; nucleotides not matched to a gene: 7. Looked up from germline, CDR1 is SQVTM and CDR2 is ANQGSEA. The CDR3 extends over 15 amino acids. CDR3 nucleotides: TGCAGCGTTAAGGGAGGGCTGAGCTCCTACAATGAGCAGTTCTTC. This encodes CSVKGGLSSYNEQFF.

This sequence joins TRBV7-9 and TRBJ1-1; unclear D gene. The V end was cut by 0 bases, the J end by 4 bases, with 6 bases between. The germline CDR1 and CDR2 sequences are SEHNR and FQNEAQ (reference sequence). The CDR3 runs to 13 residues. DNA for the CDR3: TGTGCCAGCAGCTTAGCGCATACCACTGAAGCTTTCTTT. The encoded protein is CASSLAHTTEAFF.

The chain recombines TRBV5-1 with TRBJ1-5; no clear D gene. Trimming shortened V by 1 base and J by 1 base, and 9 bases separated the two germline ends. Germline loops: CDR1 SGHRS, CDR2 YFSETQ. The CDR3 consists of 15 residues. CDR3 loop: CASSLFGESNQPQHF. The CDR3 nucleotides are TGCGCCAGCAGCTTGTTTGGGGAAAGCAATCAGCCCCAGCATTTT.

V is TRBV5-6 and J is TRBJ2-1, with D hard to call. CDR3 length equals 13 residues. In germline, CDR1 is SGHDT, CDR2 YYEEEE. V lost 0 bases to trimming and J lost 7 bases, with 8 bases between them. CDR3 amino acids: CASSLVQANEQFF. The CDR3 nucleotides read TGTGCCAGCAGCTTGGTCCAGGCTAATGAGCAGTTCTTC.

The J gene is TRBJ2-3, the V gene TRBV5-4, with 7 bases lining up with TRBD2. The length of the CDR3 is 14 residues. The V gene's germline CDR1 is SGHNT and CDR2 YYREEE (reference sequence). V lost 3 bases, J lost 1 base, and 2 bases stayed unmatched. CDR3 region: CASSSSGRTDTQYF. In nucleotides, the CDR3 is TGTGCCAGCAGCTCTAGCGGACGCACAGATACGCAGTATTTT.

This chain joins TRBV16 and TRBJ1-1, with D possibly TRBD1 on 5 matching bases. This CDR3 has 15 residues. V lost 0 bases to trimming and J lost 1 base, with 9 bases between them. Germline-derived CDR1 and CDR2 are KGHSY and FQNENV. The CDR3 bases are TGTGCCAGCAGCCAATCCTCGCAGGGGAACACTGAAGCTTTCTTT. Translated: CASSQSSQGNTEAFF. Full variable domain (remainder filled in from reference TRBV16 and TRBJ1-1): GEEVAQTPKHLVRGEGQKAKLYCAPIKGHSYVFWYQQVLKNEFKFLISFQNENVFDETGMPKERFSAKCLPNSPCSLEIQATKLEDSAVYFCASSQSSQGNTEAFFGQGTRLTVV.

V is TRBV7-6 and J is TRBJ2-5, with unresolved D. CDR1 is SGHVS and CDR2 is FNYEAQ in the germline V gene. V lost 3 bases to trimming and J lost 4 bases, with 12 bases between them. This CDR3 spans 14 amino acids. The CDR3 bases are TGTGCCAGCAGCTTCCTGGATCGGAGAGAGACCCAGTACTTC. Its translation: CASSFLDRRETQYF.

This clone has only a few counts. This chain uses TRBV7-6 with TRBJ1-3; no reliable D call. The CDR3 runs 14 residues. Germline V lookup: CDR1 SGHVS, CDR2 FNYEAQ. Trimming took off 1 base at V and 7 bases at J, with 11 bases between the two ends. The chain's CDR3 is CASSLGGRQNTIYF. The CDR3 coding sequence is TGTGCCAGCAGCTTAGGGGGAAGGCAGAACACCATATATTTT. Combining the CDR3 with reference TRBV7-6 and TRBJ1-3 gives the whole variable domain GAGVSQSPRYKVTKRGQDVALRCDPISGHVSLYWYRQALGQGPEFLTYFNYEAQQDKSGLPNDRFSAERPEGSISTLTIQRTEQRDSAMYRCASSLGGRQNTIYFGEGSWLTVV.

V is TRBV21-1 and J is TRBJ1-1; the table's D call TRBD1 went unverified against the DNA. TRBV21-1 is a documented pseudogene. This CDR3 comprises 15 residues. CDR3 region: CASSIGQSLNTEAFF. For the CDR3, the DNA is TGTGCCAGCAGCATTGGACAGTCTCTGAACACTGAAGCTTTCTTT.

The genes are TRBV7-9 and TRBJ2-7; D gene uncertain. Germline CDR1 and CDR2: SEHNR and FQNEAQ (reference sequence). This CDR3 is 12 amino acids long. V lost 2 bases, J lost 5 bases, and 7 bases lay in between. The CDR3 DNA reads TGTGCCAGCAGCTTACAGAGAGACGAGCAGTACTTC. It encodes CASSLQRDEQYF.

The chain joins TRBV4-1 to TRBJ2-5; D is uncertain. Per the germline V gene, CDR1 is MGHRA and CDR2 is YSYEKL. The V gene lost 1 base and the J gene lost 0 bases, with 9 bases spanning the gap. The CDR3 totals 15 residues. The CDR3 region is CASSQAPGYQETQYF. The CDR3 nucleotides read TGCGCCAGCAGCCAAGCCCCTGGGTACCAAGAGACCCAGTACTTC.

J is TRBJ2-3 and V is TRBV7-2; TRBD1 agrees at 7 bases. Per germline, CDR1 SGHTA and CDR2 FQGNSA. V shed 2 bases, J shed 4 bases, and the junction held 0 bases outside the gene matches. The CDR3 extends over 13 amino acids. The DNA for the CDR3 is TGTGCCAGCAGCTTACAGGGGGCAGATACGCAGTATTTT. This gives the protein CASSLQGADTQYF.

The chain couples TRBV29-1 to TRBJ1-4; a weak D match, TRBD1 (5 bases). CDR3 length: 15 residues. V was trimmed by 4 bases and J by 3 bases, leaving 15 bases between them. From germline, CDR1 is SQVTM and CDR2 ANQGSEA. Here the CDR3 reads CSVARGSGPNEKLFF. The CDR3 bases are TGCAGCGTTGCAAGGGGAAGTGGACCTAATGAAAAACTGTTTTTT.

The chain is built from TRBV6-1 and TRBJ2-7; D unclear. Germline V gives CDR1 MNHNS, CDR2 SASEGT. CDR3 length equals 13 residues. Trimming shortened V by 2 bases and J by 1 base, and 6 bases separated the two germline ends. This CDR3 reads CASSEQSSYEQYF. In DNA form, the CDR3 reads TGTGCCAGCAGTGAACAAAGTTCCTACGAGCAGTACTTC.

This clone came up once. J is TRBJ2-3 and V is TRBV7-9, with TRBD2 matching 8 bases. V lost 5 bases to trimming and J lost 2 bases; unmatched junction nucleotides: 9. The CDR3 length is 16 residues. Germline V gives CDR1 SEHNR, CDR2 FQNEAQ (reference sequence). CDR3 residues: CASSLRLASFTDTQYF. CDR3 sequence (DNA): TGTGCCAGCAGCCTCCGACTAGCGAGTTTCACAGATACGCAGTATTTT.

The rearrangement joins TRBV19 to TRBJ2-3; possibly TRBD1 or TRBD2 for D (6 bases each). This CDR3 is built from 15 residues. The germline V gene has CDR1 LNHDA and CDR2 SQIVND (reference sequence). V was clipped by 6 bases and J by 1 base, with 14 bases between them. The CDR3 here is CASSRWGAGTDTQYF. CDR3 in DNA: TGTGCCAGTAGCCGGTGGGGGGCGGGCACAGATACGCAGTATTTT.

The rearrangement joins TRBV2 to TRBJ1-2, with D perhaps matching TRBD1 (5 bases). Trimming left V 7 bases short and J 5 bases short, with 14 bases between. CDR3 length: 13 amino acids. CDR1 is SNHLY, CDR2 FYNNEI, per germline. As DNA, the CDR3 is TGTGCCAGCATGCGAGAGACAGCTTATGGCTACACCTTC. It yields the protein CASMRETAYGYTF.

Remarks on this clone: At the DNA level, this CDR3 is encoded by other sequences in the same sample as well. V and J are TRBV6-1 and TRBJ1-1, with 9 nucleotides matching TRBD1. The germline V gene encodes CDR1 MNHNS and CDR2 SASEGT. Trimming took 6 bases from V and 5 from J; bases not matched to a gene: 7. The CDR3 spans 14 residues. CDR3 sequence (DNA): TGTGCCAGCAGAGCCGGACAGGGGAGGACTGAAGCTTTCTTT. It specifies CASRAGQGRTEAFF.

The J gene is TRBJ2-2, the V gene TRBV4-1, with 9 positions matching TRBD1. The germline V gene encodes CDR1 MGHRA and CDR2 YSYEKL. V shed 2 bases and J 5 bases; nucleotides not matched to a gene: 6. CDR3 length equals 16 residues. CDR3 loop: CASSQRGQGGTGELFF. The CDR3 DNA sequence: TGCGCCAGCAGCCAAAGGGGACAGGGAGGTACCGGGGAGCTGTTTTTT.

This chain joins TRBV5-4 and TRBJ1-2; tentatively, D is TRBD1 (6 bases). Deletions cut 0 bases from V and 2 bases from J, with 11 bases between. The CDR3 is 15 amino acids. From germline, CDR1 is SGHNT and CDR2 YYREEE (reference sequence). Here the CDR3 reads CASSLVLGGNYGYTF. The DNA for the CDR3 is TGTGCCAGCAGCTTGGTCTTAGGGGGGAACTATGGCTACACCTTC.

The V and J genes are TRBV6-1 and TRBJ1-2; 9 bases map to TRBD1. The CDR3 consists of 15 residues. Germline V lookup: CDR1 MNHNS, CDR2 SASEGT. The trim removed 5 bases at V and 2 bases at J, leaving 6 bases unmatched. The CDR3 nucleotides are TGTGCCAGCAGTCCGACAGGGGGTCAGAACTATGGCTACACCTTC. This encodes CASSPTGGQNYGYTF.

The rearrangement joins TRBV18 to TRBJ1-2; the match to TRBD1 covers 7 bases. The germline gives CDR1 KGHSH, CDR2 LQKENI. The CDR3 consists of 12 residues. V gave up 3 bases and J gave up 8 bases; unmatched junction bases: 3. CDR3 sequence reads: CASSPTGDGYTF. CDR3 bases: TGTGCCAGCTCACCTACAGGGGACGGCTACACCTTC. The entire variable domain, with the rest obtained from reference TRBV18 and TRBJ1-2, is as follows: NAGVMQNPRHLVRRRGQEARLRCSPMKGHSHVYWYRQLPEEGLKFMVYLQKENIIDESGMPKERFSAEFPKEGPSILRIQQVVRGDSAAYFCASSPTGDGYTFGSGTRLTVV.